The 29 T cell receptor beta chains given below trace back to one sample, sequenced in a study of T cells in Graves' hyperthyroidism and ophthalmopathy. Amplification of TCR beta CDR3 regions used RNA as the template. The primer set for the first-round RT-PCR of the TCR CDR3 was HTBI. TCRdb independently ran MiXCR on the multiplex PCR reads; one entry per CDR3 protein. The sample consists of approximately 630,000 distinct CDR3 sequences, 15% to 20% of them appearing once. Source material: blood. All receptors come from a woman aged 25 to 39 with Graves' hyperthyroidism.

The genes are TRBV6-2 or TRBV6-3 and TRBJ2-3; TRBD2 matches 7 bases. Unmatched junction bases numbered 14, after V lost 5 bases and J lost 3 bases. The CDR3 length is 17 residues. Per germline, CDR1 MNHEY and CDR2 SVGEGT. In DNA form, the CDR3 reads TGTGCCAGCAGTCGCCGTTCTGGCGGGAGCGGTACAGATACGCAGTATTTT. Its protein is CASSRRSGGSGTDTQYF.

Worth noting for this clonotype: A much larger clonotype is one base distant, so this may be a read error. The V gene is TRBV3-1, the J gene TRBJ2-4, with 7 bases that match TRBD2. The CDR3 consists of 14 residues. The germline V gene encodes CDR1 LGHDT and CDR2 YNNKEL (reference sequence). CDR3 sequence (DNA): TGTGCCAACAGCCAAGAACGCGGGAGTAACATTCAGTACTTC. This gives the protein CANSQERGSNIQYF.

The genes are TRBV29-1 and TRBJ2-1, with 10 bases aligning to TRBD2. The CDR3 has 15 amino acids. V trimming: 6 bases; J trimming: 1 base; junction bases outside the gene matches: 6. Germline CDR1 SQVTM, CDR2 ANQGSEA. The CDR3 is CSVASGSTSYNEQFF. The CDR3 DNA follows: TGCAGCGTGGCTAGCGGGAGTACATCCTACAATGAGCAGTTCTTC.

This clonotype was detected a few times. The rearrangement links TRBV19 to TRBJ1-1; TRBD1 might be the D (6 bases). The CDR3 spans 15 residues. The germline gives CDR1 LNHDA, CDR2 SQIVND (reference sequence). Trimming removed 2 bases at V and 4 bases at J, with 14 bases between. CDR3 loop: CASSIPGAPSTEAFF. CDR3 nucleotides: TGTGCCAGTAGTATACCGGGGGCCCCGAGCACTGAAGCTTTCTTT.

Remarks on this clonotype: One base away lies a much larger clone, so this may be a sequencing read error. The rearrangement links TRBV3-1 to TRBJ1-1; 9 positions agree with TRBD1. CDR1 and CDR2 from the germline V gene are LGHDT and YNNKEL (reference sequence). The CDR3 has 15 amino acids. CDR3 loop: CASGQATGGGTEAFF. For the CDR3, the DNA is TGTGCCAGCGGCCAAGCGACAGGGGGGGGCACTGAAGCTTTCTTT.

This clonotype was seen repeatedly, ten times or more. The chain combines TRBV7-3 with TRBJ2-3; 7 bases line up with TRBD1. CDR1 and CDR2 from the germline V gene are SGHTA and FQGTGA. After removal of 2 bases from V and 0 bases from J, the junction contained 17 bases not matched to a gene. This CDR3 contains 20 residues. The CDR3 DNA is TGTGCCAGCAGCTTAGATGGATTTGAGGGGGCCTCGTCTAGCACAGATACGCAGTATTTT. The encoded protein is CASSLDGFEGASSSTDTQYF.

In this sample, this clonotype turned up many times. V gene TRBV6-1 combines with J gene TRBJ1-2, with D possibly being TRBD1 (6 bases). Germline V gives CDR1 MNHNS, CDR2 SASEGT. CDR3 length: 13 amino acids. V gave up 10 bases and J gave up 2 bases, with 14 bases separating them. In nucleotides, the CDR3 is TGTGCCACATTCCAGGGGTTCAACTATGGCTACACCTTC. Protein product: CATFQGFNYGYTF.

This clonotype occurred many times. V usage is TRBV18 and J usage is TRBJ2-7, with 9 bases that match TRBD1. CDR3 size: 15 residues. Trimming removed 1 base from V and 5 bases from J; junction bases left unmatched: 6. Germline CDR1 KGHSH, CDR2 LQKENI. The CDR3 spells CASSPLDRGPHEQYF. The CDR3, as DNA: TGTGCCAGCTCACCACTGGACAGGGGTCCCCACGAGCAGTACTTC.

The sample holds many counts of this clonotype. V gene TRBV6-1 combines with J gene TRBJ2-4; 8 positions agree with TRBD1. J was trimmed by 7 bases and V by 10 bases; bases with no gene match: 6. CDR3 length: 12 residues. The germline gives CDR1 MNHNS, CDR2 SASEGT. The CDR3 region has the DNA TGTGCCACCGCTGACAGGGGTAACATTCAGTACTTC. Residues: CATADRGNIQYF.

This CDR3 is CASSLVSGTNNEQFF. The CDR3 nucleotides read TGTGCCAGCAGCTTAGTGTCCGGGACAAACAATGAGCAGTTCTTC. The chain uses TRBV7-2 and TRBJ2-1; the D gene is possibly TRBD1 (6 bases). The V gene's germline CDR1 is SGHTA and CDR2 FQGNSA. CDR3 length: 15 amino acids. The ends were cut back, 1 base at V and 5 bases at J, with 12 bases in the middle.

This clonotype has at least ten counts. J is TRBJ1-1 and V is TRBV12-3 or TRBV12-4; 10 bases are shared with TRBD1. V lost 5 bases, J lost 5 bases, and 5 bases stayed unmatched. The CDR3 extends over 14 amino acids. CDR3 protein: CASSLTGGETEAFF. CDR3 sequence (DNA): TGTGCCAGCAGTCTGACAGGGGGCGAGACTGAAGCTTTCTTT.

This clonotype was seen more than once but under ten times. The chain uses TRBV10-3 and TRBJ2-1; D is unresolved. CDR1 is ENHRY, CDR2 SYGVKD, per germline. Trimming shortened V by 3 bases and J by 8 bases, and 8 bases separated the two germline ends. The CDR3 consists of 12 residues. The CDR3 coding sequence is TGTGCCATCAGTGAATCAACAGATGAGCAGTTCTTC. Translated, it gives CAISESTDEQFF.

V is TRBV19 and J is TRBJ2-7; no firm D call. CDR1 LNHDA and CDR2 SQIVND come from the germline V gene (reference sequence). The CDR3 spans 15 residues. V was pared by 1 base and J by 3 bases, with 13 bases between. In DNA, the CDR3 is TGTGCCAGTAGTATAGGGAACCCTGGGGTCTACGAGCAGTACTTC. It specifies CASSIGNPGVYEQYF.

This clonotype was counted only a few times. The V call is TRBV7-6, the J call TRBJ2-1; TRBD2 matches at 7 bases. The CDR3 extends over 14 amino acids. Per the germline V gene, CDR1 is SGHVS and CDR2 is FNYEAQ. The ends lost 5 bases at V and 5 bases at J; junction bases unmatched: 6. This chain's CDR3 is CASSPGTNHNEQFF. DNA of the CDR3: TGTGCCAGCAGCCCCGGGACTAATCACAATGAGCAGTTCTTC. Full variable domain (remainder filled in from reference TRBV7-6 and TRBJ2-1): GAGVSQSPRYKVTKRGQDVALRCDPISGHVSLYWYRQALGQGPEFLTYFNYEAQQDKSGLPNDRFSAERPEGSISTLTIQRTEQRDSAMYRCASSPGTNHNEQFFGPGTRLTVL.

The genes are TRBV6-1 and TRBJ1-1; TRBD1 agrees at 7 bases. Germline trimming cut 6 bases from V and 10 bases from J; bases unmatched to any gene: 8. Germline V gene lookup returns CDR1 MNHNS and CDR2 SASEGT. This CDR3 has 12 residues. CDR3 loop: CASSLPTGRAFF. DNA for the CDR3: TGTGCCAGCAGCCTCCCGACAGGGCGAGCTTTCTTT.

The chain combines TRBV30 with TRBJ2-4; perhaps TRBD1 as D (6 bases). This CDR3 has 17 residues. Trimming removed 0 bases at V and 0 bases at J, with 15 bases between. Germline V gives CDR1 GTSNPN, CDR2 SVGIG (reference sequence). The chain's CDR3 is CAWSVQGRGLAKNIQYF. The DNA for the CDR3 is TGTGCCTGGAGTGTACAAGGCAGGGGCCTAGCCAAAAACATTCAGTACTTC.

The V call is TRBV4-1, the J call TRBJ2-3; 14 bases align to TRBD2. Trimming at V came to 0 bases and at J to 4 bases, leaving 9 bases not matched to a gene. Germline assignment: CDR1 MGHRA and CDR2 YSYEKL. This CDR3 has 19 amino acids. CDR3 sequence: CASSQEAGGLAGEADTQYF. CDR3 sequence (DNA): TGCGCCAGCAGCCAAGAAGCGGGGGGACTAGCGGGAGAAGCAGATACGCAGTATTTT.

This clonotype was observed at least ten times. The chain couples TRBV7-2 to TRBJ2-5; D is uncertain. V shed 5 bases and J shed 1 base, with 11 bases lying between them. This CDR3 is 14 amino acids long. The germline CDR1 and CDR2 sequences are SGHTA and FQGNSA. CDR3 region: CASSPHPFQETQYF. The DNA for the CDR3 is TGTGCCAGCAGCCCCCACCCCTTCCAAGAGACCCAGTACTTC.

Comment on this clonotype: This could be a read error, since a much larger clone is one nucleotide away. This sequence joins TRBV27 and TRBJ2-1, with D maybe TRBD1 (6 bases). Trimming took 4 bases from V and 12 from J, leaving 16 bases between them. The CDR3 has 13 amino acids. The germline CDR1 and CDR2 sequences are MNHEY and SMNVEV (reference sequence). The CDR3 bases are TGTGCCAGCAGTTCGGACAGTCCACAGAGGCAGTTCTTC. It codes for CASSSDSPQRQFF.

Only a few counts were recorded for this clonotype. This chain uses TRBV4-1 with TRBJ2-1; possible D gene TRBD1, 6 bases. The length of the CDR3 is 13 residues. Trimming removed 2 bases at V and 4 bases at J, with 6 bases between. The germline gives CDR1 MGHRA, CDR2 YSYEKL. CDR3 sequence (DNA): TGCGCCAGCAGCCAAAGGGGGTACAATGAGCAGTTCTTC. Translated, it gives CASSQRGYNEQFF.

This clonotype turned up a few times. V and J are TRBV20-1 and TRBJ2-1; 9 bases are a match to TRBD2. V was clipped by 3 bases and J by 8 bases; unmatched bases: 5. The CDR3 loop spans 13 amino acids. Germline CDR1 DFQATT, CDR2 SNEGSKA (reference sequence). The CDR3: CSASSGRSDEQFF. The CDR3 DNA is TGCAGTGCTAGCAGCGGGAGGTCGGATGAGCAGTTCTTC.

This clonotype turned up a few times. The J gene is TRBJ1-2, the V gene TRBV27; a possible D gene is TRBD1 (5 bases). This CDR3 is built from 14 residues. The V end was cut by 0 bases, the J end by 8 bases, with 13 bases between. Per germline, CDR1 MNHEY and CDR2 SMNVEV (reference sequence). CDR3 in amino acids: CASSLSPYGGGYTF. In DNA form, the CDR3 reads TGTGCCAGCAGTTTATCCCCATATGGGGGGGGCTACACCTTC.

J is TRBJ2-7 and V is TRBV5-6; 7 bases are shared with TRBD2. The CDR3 is 14 amino acids. Germline V lookup: CDR1 SGHDT, CDR2 YYEEEE. J was trimmed by 5 bases and V by 3 bases; bases with no gene match: 8. CDR3 sequence: CASSYGGSKDEQYF. Here the CDR3 DNA reads TGTGCCAGCAGCTACGGCGGGAGTAAAGACGAGCAGTACTTC.

Notes on this clonotype: An end of the junction does not agree with germline; a read error may underlie this. The chain recombines TRBV10-1 with TRBJ1-2, with D unclear. This CDR3 has 15 residues. Germline V gene lookup returns CDR1 WNHNN and CDR2 SYGVQD (reference sequence). CDR3 sequence reads: CAITPYGQNNYGYTF. The CDR3 DNA reads TGTGCCATCACACCCTATGGGCAGAACAACTATGGCTACACCTTC.

This clonotype occurred a few times. This chain links TRBV5-1 with TRBJ2-3, with D tentatively TRBD2 (6 bases). In germline, CDR1 is SGHRS, CDR2 YFSETQ. The CDR3 has 15 residues. Between the trimmed V and J ends, which lost 3 bases and 2 bases, there was a span of 13 bases. The CDR3 DNA reads as TGCGCCAGCAGCTCGGGGAGGTACCTCACAGATACGCAGTATTTT. As protein: CASSSGRYLTDTQYF.

There are many counts of this clonotype. The V gene is TRBV7-8, the J gene TRBJ2-7, with D possibly matching TRBD2 (5 bases). The CDR3 consists of 15 residues. V lost 4 bases and J 2 bases, leaving 15 bases between the germline ends. Germline loops: CDR1 SGHVS, CDR2 FQNEAQ. The CDR3 loop is CASSSSRVIAYEQYF. CDR3 sequence (DNA): TGTGCCAGCAGCTCTAGCCGGGTTATAGCCTACGAGCAGTACTTC.

This clonotype was observed a few times. The chain uses TRBV29-1 and TRBJ1-2; D is perhaps TRBD1 (6 bases). Germline V gives CDR1 SQVTM, CDR2 ANQGSEA. The CDR3 is 14 residues long. V shed 7 bases and J shed 4 bases, with 19 bases lying between them. The CDR3 loop is CSGGGLDGSYGYTF. The DNA for the CDR3 is TGCAGCGGCGGGGGGCTGGACGGCAGCTATGGCTACACCTTC.

The chain has TRBV2 and TRBJ2-2, with 8 nucleotides matching TRBD2. Germline-derived CDR1 and CDR2 are SNHLY and FYNNEI. The CDR3 has 17 residues. V gave up 3 bases and J gave up 0 bases; unmatched junction bases: 6. CDR3 residues: CASSDAVGGANTGELFF. CDR3 in DNA: TGTGCCAGCAGTGACGCCGTCGGGGGGGCGAACACCGGGGAGCTGTTTTTT.

V usage is TRBV5-1 and J usage is TRBJ2-7; 7 bases map to TRBD1. The junction had 9 bases not matched to a gene; V was cut back by 4 bases and J by 5 bases. The CDR3 covers 14 residues. Germline V gene lookup returns CDR1 SGHRS and CDR2 YFSETQ. CDR3 protein: CASSPGQVLDEQYF. The CDR3 DNA reads as TGCGCCAGCAGCCCCGGACAGGTTCTGGACGAGCAGTACTTC.